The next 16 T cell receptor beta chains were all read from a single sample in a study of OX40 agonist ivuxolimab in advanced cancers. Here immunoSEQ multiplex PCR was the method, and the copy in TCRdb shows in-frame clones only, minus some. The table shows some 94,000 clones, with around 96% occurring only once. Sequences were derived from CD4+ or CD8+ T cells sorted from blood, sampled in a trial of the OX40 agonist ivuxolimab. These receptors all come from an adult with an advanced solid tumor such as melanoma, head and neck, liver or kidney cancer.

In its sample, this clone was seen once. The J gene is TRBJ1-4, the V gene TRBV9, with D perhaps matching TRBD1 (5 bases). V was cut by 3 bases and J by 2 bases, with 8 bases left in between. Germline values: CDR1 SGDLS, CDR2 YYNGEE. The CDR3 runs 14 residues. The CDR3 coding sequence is TGTGCCAGCAGCGCACGGGGGACTAATGAAAAACTGTTTTTT. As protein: CASSARGTNEKLFF.

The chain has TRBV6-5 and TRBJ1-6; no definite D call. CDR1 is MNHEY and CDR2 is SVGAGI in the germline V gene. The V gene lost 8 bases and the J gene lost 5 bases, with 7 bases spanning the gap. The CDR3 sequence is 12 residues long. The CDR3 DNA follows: TGTGCCAGCTATTACGATAATTCACCCCTCCACTTT. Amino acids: CASYYDNSPLHF.

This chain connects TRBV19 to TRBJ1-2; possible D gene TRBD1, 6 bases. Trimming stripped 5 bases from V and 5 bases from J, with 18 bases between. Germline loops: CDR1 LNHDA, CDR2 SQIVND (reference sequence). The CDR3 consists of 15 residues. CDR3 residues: CASSSPSQGPYGYTF. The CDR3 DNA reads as TGTGCCAGTAGTTCACCTTCCCAGGGGCCTTATGGCTACACCTTC.

The CDR3 DNA sequence: TGTGCCAGCACTGTTGGGGGTAATCAGCCCCAGCATTTT. Translation: CASTVGGNQPQHF. The chain joins TRBV7-9 to TRBJ1-5; the D gene is possibly TRBD1 (5 bases). CDR3 size: 13 residues. Germline CDR1 and CDR2: SEHNR and FQNEAQ (reference sequence). V dropped 7 bases and J dropped 4 bases, with 11 bases sitting between them.

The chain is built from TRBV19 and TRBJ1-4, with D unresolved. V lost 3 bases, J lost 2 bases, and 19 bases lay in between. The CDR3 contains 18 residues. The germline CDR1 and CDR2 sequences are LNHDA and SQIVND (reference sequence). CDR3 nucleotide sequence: TGTGCCAGTAGTATTCGGACTTATCAAGGGAGTACTAATGAAAAACTGTTTTTT. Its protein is CASSIRTYQGSTNEKLFF.

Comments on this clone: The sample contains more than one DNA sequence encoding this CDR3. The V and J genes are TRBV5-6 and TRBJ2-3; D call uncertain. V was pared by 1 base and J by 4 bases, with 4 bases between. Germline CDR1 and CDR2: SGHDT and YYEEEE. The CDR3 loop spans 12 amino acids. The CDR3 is CASSLLPDTQYF. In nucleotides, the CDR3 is TGTGCCAGCAGCTTGTTACCAGATACGCAGTATTTT.

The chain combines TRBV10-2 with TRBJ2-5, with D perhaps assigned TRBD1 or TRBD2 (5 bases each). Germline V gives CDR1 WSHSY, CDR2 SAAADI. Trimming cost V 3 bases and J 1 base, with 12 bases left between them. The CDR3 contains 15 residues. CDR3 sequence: CASSDEGSPQETQYF. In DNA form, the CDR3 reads TGCGCCAGCAGTGATGAGGGGTCCCCCCAAGAGACCCAGTACTTC.

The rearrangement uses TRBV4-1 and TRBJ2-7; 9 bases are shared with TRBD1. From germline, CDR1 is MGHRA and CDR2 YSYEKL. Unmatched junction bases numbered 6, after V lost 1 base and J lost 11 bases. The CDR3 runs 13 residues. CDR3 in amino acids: CASSQALDRGKYF. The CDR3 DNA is TGCGCCAGCAGCCAAGCTTTGGACAGGGGAAAGTACTTC.

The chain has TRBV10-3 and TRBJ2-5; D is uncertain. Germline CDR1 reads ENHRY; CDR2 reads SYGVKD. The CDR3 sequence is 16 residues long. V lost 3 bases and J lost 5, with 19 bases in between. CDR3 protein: CAISDIPGFRKETQYF. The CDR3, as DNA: TGTGCCATCAGTGACATTCCGGGTTTCAGGAAGGAGACCCAGTACTTC.

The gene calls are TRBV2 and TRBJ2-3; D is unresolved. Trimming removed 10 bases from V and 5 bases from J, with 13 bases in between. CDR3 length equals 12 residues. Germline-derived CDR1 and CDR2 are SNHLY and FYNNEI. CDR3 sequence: CAIDTDGDTQYF. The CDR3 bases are TGTGCCATAGACACGGATGGAGATACGCAGTATTTT.

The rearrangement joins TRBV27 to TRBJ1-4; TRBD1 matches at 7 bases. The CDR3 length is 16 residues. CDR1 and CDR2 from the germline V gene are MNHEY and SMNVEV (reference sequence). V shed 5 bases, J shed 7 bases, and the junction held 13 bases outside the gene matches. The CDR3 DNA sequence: TGTGCCAGCAGTCCATATGACAGGGCGGAAAGTGAAAAACTGTTTTTT. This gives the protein CASSPYDRAESEKLFF.

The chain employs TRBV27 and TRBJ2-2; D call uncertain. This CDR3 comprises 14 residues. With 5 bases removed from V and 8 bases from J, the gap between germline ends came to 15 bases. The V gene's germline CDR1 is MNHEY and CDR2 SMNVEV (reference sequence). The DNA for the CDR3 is TGTGCCAGCAGTCCCGGGTGGGCCCTAGGGGAGCTGTTTTTT. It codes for CASSPGWALGELFF.

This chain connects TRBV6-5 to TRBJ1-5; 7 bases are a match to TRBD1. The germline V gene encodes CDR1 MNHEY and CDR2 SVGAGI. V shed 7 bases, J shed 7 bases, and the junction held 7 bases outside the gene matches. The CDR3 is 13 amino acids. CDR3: CASTVGGWQPQHF. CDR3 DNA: TGTGCCAGCACCGTAGGGGGCTGGCAGCCCCAGCATTTT.

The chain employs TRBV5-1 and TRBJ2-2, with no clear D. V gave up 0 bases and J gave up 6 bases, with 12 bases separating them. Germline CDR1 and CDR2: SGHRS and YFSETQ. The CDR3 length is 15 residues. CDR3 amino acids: CASSLEGYSAGELFF. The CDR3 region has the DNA TGCGCCAGCAGCTTGGAAGGGTATTCAGCCGGGGAGCTGTTTTTT.

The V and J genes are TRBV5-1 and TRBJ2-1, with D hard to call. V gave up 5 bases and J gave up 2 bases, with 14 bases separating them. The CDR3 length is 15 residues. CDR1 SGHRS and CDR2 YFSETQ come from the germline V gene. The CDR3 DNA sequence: TGCGCCAGCAGGCTCGAACCCACAGCCTACAATGAGCAGTTCTTC. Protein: CASRLEPTAYNEQFF.

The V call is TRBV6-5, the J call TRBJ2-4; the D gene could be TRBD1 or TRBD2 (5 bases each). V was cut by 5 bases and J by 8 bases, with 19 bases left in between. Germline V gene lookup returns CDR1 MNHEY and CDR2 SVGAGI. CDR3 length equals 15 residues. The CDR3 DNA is TGTGCCAGCAGTAGGGGACGGACCCACCGGGACATTCAGTACTTC. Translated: CASSRGRTHRDIQYF.